This passage covers 7 T cell receptor beta chains from one sample sequenced in a study of CD8+CD57+ T cells in acquired aplastic anemia. The study profiled TCR beta VDJ and CDR3 using genomic DNA as template. TCRdb redid the calling of the reads with MiXCR, one entry per CDR3 protein. The sample comprises some 280,000 distinct CDR3 sequences, 45% to 70% of which are singletons, and 6.5% to 10% rests with the top ten. Sample: sorted CD4+, CD8+, or CD8+CD57+ T cells (not recorded which) from PBMCs. These TCRs come from a human donor with severe aplastic anemia or a healthy control (not recorded which).

This clonotype has a count of ten or more. This chain links TRBV21-1 with TRBJ1-5; the table's D call of TRBD1 was not tested on the DNA. TRBV21-1 is flagged as a pseudogene. The CDR3 has 16 amino acids. As DNA, the CDR3 is TGTGCCAGCAGTCCCGGACAGGGGGGATACAATCAGCCCCAGCATTTT. Translated, it gives CASSPGQGGYNQPQHF.

This clonotype was recorded at least ten times. V gene TRBV11-3 combines with J gene TRBJ1-2; 9 nucleotides align to TRBD1. The J segment lost 14 bases and the V segment lost 4 bases, leaving 11 bases of the junction unmatched. Germline assignment: CDR1 SGHNT and CDR2 YENEEA. The CDR3 is made up of 13 amino acids. Written as DNA, the CDR3 is TGTGCCAGCAGCTCACGACCGGGACAGGGCCTAACCTTC. It encodes CASSSRPGQGLTF.

This clonotype was detected only a few times. The chain has TRBV10-2 and TRBJ2-7; D gene ambiguous. This CDR3 is built from 13 residues. V lost 4 bases, J lost 3 bases, and 10 bases lay in between. Germline lookup yields CDR1 WSHSY and CDR2 SAAADI. CDR3 sequence (DNA): TGCGCCAGCAGTGCCGGCGGAAACTACGAGCAGTACTTC. Translating it yields CASSAGGNYEQYF.

This clonotype appeared many times. This rearrangement joins TRBV20-1 to TRBJ1-3; D ambiguous. V was clipped by 6 bases and J by 0 bases, with 3 bases between them. CDR3 size: 11 residues. Germline CDR1 reads DFQATT; CDR2 reads SNEGSKA (reference sequence). CDR3 region: CSAGSGNTIYF. CDR3 nucleotides: TGCAGTGCCGGCTCTGGAAACACCATATATTTT.

This clonotype appeared many times. The chain links TRBV9 to TRBJ2-2, with a tentative D call TRBD2 (6 bases). In germline, CDR1 is SGDLS, CDR2 YYNGEE. The ends were cut back, 4 bases at V and 5 bases at J, with 9 bases in the middle. The length of the CDR3 is 13 residues. CDR3 sequence reads: CASSWGETGELFF. The CDR3 DNA follows: TGTGCCAGCAGCTGGGGGGAGACCGGGGAGCTGTTTTTT.

The chain recombines TRBV20-1 with TRBJ2-2; D unclear. This CDR3 has 12 amino acids. Trimming left V 1 base short and J 4 bases short, with 4 bases between. From germline, CDR1 is DFQATT and CDR2 SNEGSKA (reference sequence). The CDR3 DNA is TGCAGTGCTAGAGTGGGCACCGGGGAGCTGTTTTTT. Amino acids: CSARVGTGELFF.

The CDR3 region is CASTGDTIYF. As DNA, the CDR3 is TGTGCCAGCACGGGGGACACCATATATTTT. The chain carries TRBV2 and TRBJ1-3; D possibly corresponds to TRBD1 (5 bases). The CDR3 sequence is 10 residues long. Trimming took off 7 bases at V and 8 bases at J, with 6 bases between the two ends. Germline assignment: CDR1 SNHLY and CDR2 FYNNEI. Variable domain in full (rest from reference TRBV2 and TRBJ1-3): EPEVTQTPSHQVTQMGQEVILRCVPISNHLYFYWYRQILGQKVEFLVSFYNNEISEKSEIFDDQFSVERPDGSNFTLKIRSTKLEDSAMYFCASTGDTIYFGEGSWLTVV.